A single sample gave rise to the 8 T cell receptor beta chains below, sequenced in a study of shared clonotypes between healthy human individuals. Only in-frame clones appear in the TCRdb table, and some are missing; sequencing was by immunoSEQ multiplex PCR. The repertoire holds millions of clones, 85% to 95% seen once, with 0.14% in the top ten. Sequencing was carried out using naive CD4+ T cells sorted from blood. Subset specified: CD45RA+ positively selected. The receptor set was obtained from a man aged 18 to 30 in good health.

The V gene is TRBV19, the J gene TRBJ1-1; TRBD1 agrees at 9 bases. V lost 6 bases, J lost 5 bases, and 10 bases stayed unmatched. The CDR3 totals 15 residues. Germline V gene lookup returns CDR1 LNHDA and CDR2 SQIVND (reference sequence). The CDR3 loop reads CASRPPDRGWTEAFF. In DNA, the CDR3 is TGTGCCAGTAGACCACCCGACAGGGGGTGGACTGAAGCTTTCTTT.

The genes are TRBV19 and TRBJ1-2, with D maybe TRBD1 (6 bases). V dropped 7 bases and J dropped 6 bases, with 21 bases sitting between them. The CDR3 contains 15 residues. Germline V gene data show CDR1 as LNHDA and CDR2 as SQIVND (reference sequence). CDR3 coding DNA: TGTGCCAGTACCCCACCCGCTCCAGGGGTGGATGGCTACACCTTC. Amino acids: CASTPPAPGVDGYTF.

A remark on this clone: Other DNA sequences in the same sample also yield this CDR3. V and J are TRBV9 and TRBJ2-1; D possibly corresponds to TRBD2 (6 bases). CDR3 length: 12 amino acids. V lost 0 bases, J lost 10 bases, and 8 bases lay in between. Germline CDR1 is SGDLS and CDR2 is YYNGEE. CDR3 bases: TGTGCCAGCAGCGTAGGGGGGGTCGAGCAGTTCTTC. This gives the protein CASSVGGVEQFF.

To note about this clone: This CDR3 is also generated by other DNA sequences in the sample. V is TRBV6-5 and J is TRBJ2-7; tentatively, D is TRBD1 (6 bases). V dropped 6 bases and J dropped 3 bases, with 9 bases sitting between them. Germline V lookup: CDR1 MNHEY, CDR2 SVGAGI. This CDR3 has 12 amino acids. For the CDR3, the DNA is TGTGCCAGCAGCCCACAGGGCTACGAGCAGTACTTC. Translating gives CASSPQGYEQYF.

This rearrangement joins TRBV7-9 to TRBJ2-5; D unresolved. V lost 1 base and J lost 4, with 10 bases in between. Germline V gene lookup returns CDR1 SEHNR and CDR2 FQNEAQ (reference sequence). The CDR3 extends over 14 amino acids. CDR3 protein: CASSLGFGRETQYF. The DNA for the CDR3 is TGTGCCAGCAGCTTAGGTTTCGGGCGAGAGACCCAGTACTTC.

The rearrangement uses TRBV7-2 and TRBJ2-5; TRBD2 might be the D (5 bases). Germline V gene lookup returns CDR1 SGHTA and CDR2 FQGNSA. V lost 5 bases and J 3 bases, leaving 13 bases between the germline ends. This CDR3 spans 14 amino acids. CDR3 region: CASSQVWTEETQYF. The CDR3 DNA is TGTGCCAGCAGCCAGGTGTGGACTGAAGAGACCCAGTACTTC.

The chain couples TRBV7-9 to TRBJ2-2; weak D call: TRBD1 (6 bases). Trimming took off 3 bases at V and 1 base at J, with 12 bases between the two ends. Germline V gene sequence: CDR1 SEHNR, CDR2 FQNEAQ (reference sequence). This CDR3 has 16 residues. The CDR3 DNA reads as TGTGCCAGCAGCTTTCATTCGGGACAGAACACCGGGGAGCTGTTTTTT. It encodes CASSFHSGQNTGELFF.

The chain combines TRBV15 with TRBJ2-1; D is unclear. Germline-derived CDR1 and CDR2 are LNHNV and YYDKDF (reference sequence). This CDR3 region has 11 residues. V shed 5 bases and J shed 6 bases, with 5 bases lying between them. CDR3 amino acids: CATSRSNEQFF. The CDR3 nucleotides are TGTGCCACCAGCCGGAGCAATGAGCAGTTCTTC.